This TCR beta chain was observed in a study of T cells in Graves' hyperthyroidism and ophthalmopathy. The overall study: Staff took peripheral blood when the initial diagnosis was made, before any treatment began.

Patients aged 18 to 65 had newly diagnosed hyperthyroidism of under 2 months' duration. Trimming stripped 7 bases from V and 10 bases from J, with 22 bases between. CDR1 MGHRA and CDR2 YSYEKL come from the germline V gene. The CDR3 has 14 amino acids. Researchers amplified the TCR beta CDR3 regions from RNA transcripts. The HTBI set primed first-round TCR CDR3 RT-PCR. One entry per CDR3 protein, called by TCRdb with MiXCR from the multiplex PCR reads. The sample lists about 480,000 distinct CDR3 sequences, approximately 15% seen once, with around a sixth in the top ten. The source material was blood. The receptor's source is a young woman with Graves' hyperthyroidism. The chain recombines TRBV4-1 with TRBJ1-1; D unclear. In DNA, the CDR3 is TGCGCCAGCAACCCTTCGGGTGTTGCAAAAGGAGCTTTCTTT. As protein: CASNPSGVAKGAFF.